This T cell receptor beta chain came from a study of cytomegalovirus exposure and HLA in healthy donors. Study-level results: V- and J-gene trimming in TCR beta was tied to a missense DCLRE1C variant by an analysis performed later. In vitro work confirmed that a few CMV-associated chains recognize CMV antigens.

Primers included in the PCR were 60 Vbeta and 13 Jbeta primers. This table comes from immunoSEQ multiplex PCR, and its TCRdb copy is limited to in-frame clones, with some not included. The sample has tens of thousands of clones, around 69% seen once. As for this clone: The antigen is unknown.

Trimming cost V 4 bases and J 0 bases, with 14 bases left between them. Germline CDR1 is SGHRS and CDR2 is YFSETQ. CDR3 length: 16 residues. The chain employs TRBV5-1 and TRBJ1-5, with D perhaps matching TRBD1 (6 bases). The sequenced sample consisted of PBMCs. The clonotype comes from a woman under 40 in good health and CMV-seropositive. CDR3 in DNA: TGCGCCAGCAGCGTATCAGGGGCATATAGCAATCAGCCCCAGCATTTT. Translating gives CASSVSGAYSNQPQHF. Full variable domain (missing parts from reference TRBV5-1 and TRBJ1-5): KAGVTQTPRYLIKTRGQQVTLSCSPISGHRSVSWYQQTPGQGLQFLFEYFSETQRNKGNFPGRFSGRQFSNSRSEMNVSTLELGDSALYLCASSVSGAYSNQPQHFGDGTRLSIL.